The sequence of this T cell receptor (beta chain) was determined in a study of blood T cells in healthy people across ages. Findings and caveats of the study: Higher diversity and more naive CD4+ cells were features of long-lived donors, compared to aged donors.

Primers used in a second PCR of roughly 6 to 12 cycles were a sample-barcoded 5' primer and a J-beta primer mix. TCRdb independently ran MiXCR on the 5' RACE reads; one entry per CDR3 protein. The sample consists of fewer than 1.5 million distinct CDR3 sequences, around two fifths of them appearing once. With respect to this clonotype: The antigen is undetermined.

The CDR3 sequence is 14 residues long. The germline V gene has CDR1 MDHEN and CDR2 SYDVKM. The chain is built from TRBV28 and TRBJ2-7, with D tentatively TRBD1 or TRBD2 (5 bases each). The last part of the DNA fits TRBJ2-5 better; the J call may be wrong. The source material was blood. The clonotype originates from a woman between 18 and 29 years old in good health. This CDR3 is CASTTPSGPETQYF. The CDR3 coding sequence is TGTGCCAGCACGACCCCCTCGGGACCGGAGACCCAGTACTTC.